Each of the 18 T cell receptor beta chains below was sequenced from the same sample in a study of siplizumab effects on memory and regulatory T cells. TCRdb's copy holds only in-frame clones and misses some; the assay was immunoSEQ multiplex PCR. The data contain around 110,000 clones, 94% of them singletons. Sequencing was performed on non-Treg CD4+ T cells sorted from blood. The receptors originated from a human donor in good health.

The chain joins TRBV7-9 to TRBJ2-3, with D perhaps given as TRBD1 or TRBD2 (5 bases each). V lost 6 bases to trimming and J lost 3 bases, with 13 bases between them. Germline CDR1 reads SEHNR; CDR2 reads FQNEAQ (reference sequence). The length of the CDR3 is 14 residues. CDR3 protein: CASRNQGTTDTQYF. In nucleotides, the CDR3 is TGTGCCAGCAGGAATCAAGGGACGACAGATACGCAGTATTTT.

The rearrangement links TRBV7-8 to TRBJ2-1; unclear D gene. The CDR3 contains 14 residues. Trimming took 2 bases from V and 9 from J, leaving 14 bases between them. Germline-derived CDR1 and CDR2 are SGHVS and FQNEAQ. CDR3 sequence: CASSLTVWRSEQFF. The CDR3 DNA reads TGTGCCAGCAGCTTAACTGTATGGCGGTCTGAGCAGTTCTTC.

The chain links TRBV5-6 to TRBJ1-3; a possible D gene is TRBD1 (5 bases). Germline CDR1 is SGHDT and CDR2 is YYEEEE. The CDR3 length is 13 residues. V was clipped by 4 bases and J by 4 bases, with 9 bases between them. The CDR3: CASSQGAGNTIYF. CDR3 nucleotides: TGTGCCAGCAGCCAGGGTGCGGGAAACACCATATATTTT.

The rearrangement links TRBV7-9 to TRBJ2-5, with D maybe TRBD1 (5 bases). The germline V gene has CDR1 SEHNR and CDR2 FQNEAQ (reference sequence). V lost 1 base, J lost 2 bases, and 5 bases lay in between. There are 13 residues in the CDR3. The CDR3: CASSLGQQETQYF. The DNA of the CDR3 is TGTGCCAGCAGCTTAGGACAGCAAGAGACCCAGTACTTC. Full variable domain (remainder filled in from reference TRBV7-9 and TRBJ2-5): DTGVSQNPRHKITKRGQNVTFRCDPISEHNRLYWYRQTLGQGPEFLTYFQNEAQLEKSRLLSDRFSAERPKGSFSTLEIQRTEQGDSAMYLCASSLGQQETQYFGPGTRLLVL.

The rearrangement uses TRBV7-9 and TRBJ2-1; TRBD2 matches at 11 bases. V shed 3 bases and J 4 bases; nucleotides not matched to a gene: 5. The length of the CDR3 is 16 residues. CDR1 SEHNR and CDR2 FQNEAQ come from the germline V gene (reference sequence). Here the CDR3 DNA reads TGTGCCAGCAGCTTCGAACTAGCGGGAGCGTACAATGAGCAGTTCTTC. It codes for CASSFELAGAYNEQFF. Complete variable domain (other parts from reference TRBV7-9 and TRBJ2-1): DTGVSQNPRHKITKRGQNVTFRCDPISEHNRLYWYRQTLGQGPEFLTYFQNEAQLEKSRLLSDRFSAERPKGSFSTLEIQRTEQGDSAMYLCASSFELAGAYNEQFFGPGTRLTVL.

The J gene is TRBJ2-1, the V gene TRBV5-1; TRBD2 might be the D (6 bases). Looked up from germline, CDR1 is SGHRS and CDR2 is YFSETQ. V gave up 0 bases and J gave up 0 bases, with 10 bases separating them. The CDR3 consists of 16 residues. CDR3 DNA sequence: TGCGCCAGCAGCTTGGACCGCGGGGTCTCCTACAATGAGCAGTTCTTC. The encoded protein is CASSLDRGVSYNEQFF.

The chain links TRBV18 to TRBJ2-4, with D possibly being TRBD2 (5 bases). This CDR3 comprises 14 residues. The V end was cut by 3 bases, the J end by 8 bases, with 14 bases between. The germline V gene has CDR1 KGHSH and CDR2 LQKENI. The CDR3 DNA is TGTGCCAGCTCACCTACAACCGACGGGGACATTCAGTACTTC. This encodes CASSPTTDGDIQYF.

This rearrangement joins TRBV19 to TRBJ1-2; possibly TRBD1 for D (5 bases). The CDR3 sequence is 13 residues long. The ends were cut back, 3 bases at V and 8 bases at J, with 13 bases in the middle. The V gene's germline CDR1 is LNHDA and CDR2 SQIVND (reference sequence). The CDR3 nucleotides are TGTGCCAGTAGTATTAAGGGGTCTGGAGGCTACACCTTC. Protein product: CASSIKGSGGYTF.

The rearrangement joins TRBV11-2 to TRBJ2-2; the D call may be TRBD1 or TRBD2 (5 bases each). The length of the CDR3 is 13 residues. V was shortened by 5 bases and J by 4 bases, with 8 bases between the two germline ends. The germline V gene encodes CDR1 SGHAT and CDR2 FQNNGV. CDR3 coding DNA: TGTGCCAGCAGCCGGGACCGCACCGGGGAGCTGTTTTTT. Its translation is CASSRDRTGELFF.

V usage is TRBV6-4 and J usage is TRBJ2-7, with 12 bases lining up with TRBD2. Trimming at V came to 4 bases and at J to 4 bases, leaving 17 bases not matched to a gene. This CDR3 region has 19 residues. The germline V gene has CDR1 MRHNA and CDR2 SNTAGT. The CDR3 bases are TGTGCCAGCAGTGCCCCGACTAGCGGGAGACCCCCATTCCTGTACGAGCAGTACTTC. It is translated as CASSAPTSGRPPFLYEQYF.

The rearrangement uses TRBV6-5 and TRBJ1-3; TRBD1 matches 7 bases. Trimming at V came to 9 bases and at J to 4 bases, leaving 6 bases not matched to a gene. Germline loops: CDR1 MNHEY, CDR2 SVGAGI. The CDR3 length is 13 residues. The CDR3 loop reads CASRGRDGNTIYF. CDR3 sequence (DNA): TGTGCCAGTAGGGGGCGAGACGGAAACACCATATATTTT.

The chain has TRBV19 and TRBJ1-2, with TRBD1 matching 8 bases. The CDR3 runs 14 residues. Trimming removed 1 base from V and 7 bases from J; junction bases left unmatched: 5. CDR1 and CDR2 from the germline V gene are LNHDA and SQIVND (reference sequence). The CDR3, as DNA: TGTGCCAGTAGTATAGGGACAGGGTTTGGTGGCTACACCTTC. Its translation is CASSIGTGFGGYTF.

The CDR3 region has the DNA TGTGCCAGCAGCCTGGGACAGGGGGCGACAGATACGCAGTATTTT. Translating gives CASSLGQGATDTQYF. The chain uses TRBV7-2 and TRBJ2-3; 12 bases align to TRBD1. The CDR3 extends over 15 amino acids. J was trimmed by 3 bases and V by 5 bases; bases with no gene match: 3. In germline, CDR1 is SGHTA, CDR2 FQGNSA. Filled out from reference TRBV7-2 and TRBJ2-3, the complete variable domain reads GAGVSQSPSNKVTEKGKDVELRCDPISGHTALYWYRQSLGQGLEFLIYFQGNSAPDKSGLPSDRFSAERTGGSVSTLTIQRTQQEDSAVYLCASSLGQGATDTQYFGPGTRLTVL.

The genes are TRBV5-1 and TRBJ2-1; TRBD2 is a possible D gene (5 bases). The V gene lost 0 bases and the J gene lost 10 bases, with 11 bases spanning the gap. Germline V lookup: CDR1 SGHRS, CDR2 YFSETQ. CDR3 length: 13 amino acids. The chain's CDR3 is CASSLAGEWEQFF. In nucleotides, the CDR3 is TGCGCCAGCAGCTTGGCCGGGGAATGGGAGCAGTTCTTC.

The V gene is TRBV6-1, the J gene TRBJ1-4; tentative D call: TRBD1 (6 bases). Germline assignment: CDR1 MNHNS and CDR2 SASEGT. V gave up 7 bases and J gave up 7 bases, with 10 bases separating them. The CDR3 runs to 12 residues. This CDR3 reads CASIGGLEKLFF. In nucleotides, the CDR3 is TGTGCCAGCATAGGGGGTCTTGAAAAACTGTTTTTT.

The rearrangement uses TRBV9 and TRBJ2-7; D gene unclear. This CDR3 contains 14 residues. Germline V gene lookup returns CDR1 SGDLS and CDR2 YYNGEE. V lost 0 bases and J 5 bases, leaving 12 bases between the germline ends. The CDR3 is CASSVGGNRDEQYF. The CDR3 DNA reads TGTGCCAGCAGCGTAGGTGGGAATCGGGACGAGCAGTACTTC. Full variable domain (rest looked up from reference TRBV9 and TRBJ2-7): DSGVTQTPKHLITATGQRVTLRCSPRSGDLSVYWYQQSLDQGLQFLIQYYNGEERAKGNILERFSAQQFPDLHSELNLSSLELGDSALYFCASSVGGNRDEQYFGPGTRLTVT.

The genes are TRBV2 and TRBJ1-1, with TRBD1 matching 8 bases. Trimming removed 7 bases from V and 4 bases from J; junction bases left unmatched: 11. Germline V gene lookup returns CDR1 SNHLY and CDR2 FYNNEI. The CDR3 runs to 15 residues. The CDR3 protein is CASTRDRSLGTEAFF. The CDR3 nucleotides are TGTGCCAGCACCCGGGACAGGAGTTTGGGCACTGAAGCTTTCTTT.

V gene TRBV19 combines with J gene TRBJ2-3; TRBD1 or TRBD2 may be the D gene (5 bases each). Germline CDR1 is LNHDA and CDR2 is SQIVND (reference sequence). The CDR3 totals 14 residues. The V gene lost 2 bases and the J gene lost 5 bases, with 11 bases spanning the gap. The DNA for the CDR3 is TGTGCCAGTAGTATACTGGGGGTGGGAGATACGCAGTATTTT. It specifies CASSILGVGDTQYF.